This T cell receptor (beta chain) was captured in a study of T cell responses to AZD1222 COVID-19 vaccine. The study's findings and limits: Close to half of spike-specific TCRs reportedly recognize unmutated variant regions. Repertoire samples came only from after the peak T cell response. The breadth and depth of Spike-specific TCRs increased once two AZD1222 doses had been given. A mostly white British donor set with more females was recruited, and clonal diversity was possibly underestimated.

This CDR3 spans 13 amino acids. Germline-derived CDR1 and CDR2 are ENHRY and SYGVKD. V lost 6 bases to trimming and J lost 3 bases, with 12 bases between them. About this clone itself: The target antigen is unknown.

Only in-frame clones appear in the TCRdb table, and some are missing; sequencing was by immunoSEQ multiplex PCR. Here the sample spans approximately 140,000 clones, approximately 85% being singletons. The clonotype comes from an adult in good health. This specimen was peripheral blood, taken on day 0 of MenACWY control vaccination. The chain carries TRBV10-3 and TRBJ2-7; either TRBD1 or TRBD2 may supply D (5 bases each). CDR3 sequence (DNA): TGTGCCATCAGGGGACCCCGGAGCTACGAGCAGTACTTC. Its translation: CAIRGPRSYEQYF.